Listed here are 25 T cell receptor beta chains from one sample, sequenced in a study of CXCR3-negative and CXCR3-positive naive CD8 T cells. No antigen has been identified for these receptors. The authors prepared UMI-labeled TRB cDNA libraries by 5' RACE. TCRdb reprocessed the 5' RACE reads, with one entry per CDR3 protein and no DNA. The table lists tens of thousands of distinct CDR3 sequences. Findings and caveats of the study: Higher TRB CDR3 hydrophobicity marked CXCR3-positive naive cells relative to CXCR3-negative naive cells.

The specimen sequenced was naive CXCR3+ CD8+ T cells from blood. The sample's subset: CD45RO-CCR7+CD27+CD95- naive CD8+ T cells expressing CXCR3 (TNR3+). The receptors here all came from a human donor in good health. Some clones in this sample may be carry-over from other donors' samples.

The genes are TRBV28 and TRBJ2-7; the TCRdb call, TRBD1, lacks DNA for checking. The germline gives CDR1 MDHEN, CDR2 SYDVKM. There are 13 residues in the CDR3. CDR3 sequence reads: CASSSITGGEQYF.

J is TRBJ2-7 and V is TRBV29-1; TCRdb proposes TRBD1, but this gene call is untestable without DNA. This CDR3 region has 15 residues. Germline CDR1 reads SQVTM; CDR2 reads ANQGSEA. The CDR3 reads CSVEGPGQGVHEQYF.

This chain links TRBV7-2 with TRBJ2-3. This CDR3 contains 14 residues. The V gene's germline CDR1 is SGHTA and CDR2 FQGNSA. The CDR3 sequence: CASSFLTSTDTQYF.

The chain couples TRBV29-1 to TRBJ2-7; absent DNA, TCRdb's TRBD1 call cannot be checked. CDR1 is SQVTM and CDR2 is ANQGSEA in the germline V gene. The CDR3 spans 12 residues. CDR3 sequence: CSVARQGNEQYF.

The genes are TRBV29-1 and TRBJ1-2; the D gene TCRdb calls, TRBD1, cannot be checked with no DNA. This CDR3 contains 14 residues. Germline CDR1 and CDR2: SQVTM and ANQGSEA. The CDR3 sequence: CSVEPRDSPYGYTF.

The CDR3 sequence is CASSQDYPGQGHYGYTF. The V gene is TRBV4-3, the J gene TRBJ1-2; TCRdb picks TRBD1, but there is no DNA to check that call. Germline CDR1 reads LGHNA; CDR2 reads YSLEER. The CDR3 has 17 amino acids.

This chain joins TRBV29-1 and TRBJ2-1; with no DNA, the TCRdb D assignment of TRBD1 cannot be verified. CDR3 length: 16 residues. Germline V gene data show CDR1 as SQVTM and CDR2 as ANQGSEA. CDR3 in amino acids: CSVQSGQLWSYNEQFF.

The rearrangement links TRBV27 to TRBJ2-5; TCRdb returns TRBD1, unconfirmable since there is no DNA. This CDR3 has 16 residues. Germline assignment: CDR1 MNHEY and CDR2 SMNVEV (reference sequence). The CDR3 here is CASSFRLDPSGVTQYF.

The chain recombines TRBV29-1 with TRBJ2-3; no DNA is available, so the TRBD1 call from TCRdb remains unchecked. Germline V lookup: CDR1 SQVTM, CDR2 ANQGSEA. This CDR3 is built from 14 residues. CDR3 in amino acids: CSARQGTGPDTQYF.

The chain is built from TRBV29-1 and TRBJ1-4; TCRdb gives TRBD1 as the D gene, but with no DNA this cannot be confirmed. The CDR3 length is 14 residues. Germline CDR1 and CDR2: SQVTM and ANQGSEA. This CDR3 reads CSVTGTGRAEKLFF.

The chain employs TRBV12-3 or TRBV12-4 and TRBJ2-3; absent DNA, TCRdb's TRBD1 call cannot be checked. The CDR3 has 14 amino acids. CDR3 residues: CASSTSGGTDTQYF.

V gene TRBV7-3 combines with J gene TRBJ2-7; no DNA is available, so the TRBD1 call from TCRdb remains unchecked. Germline V gene data show CDR1 as SGHTA and CDR2 as FQGTGA. The CDR3 is 15 amino acids. The CDR3 protein is CASSLAGGFHYEQYF.

The gene calls are TRBV27 and TRBJ1-1. Germline CDR1 and CDR2: MNHEY and SMNVEV (reference sequence). There are 11 residues in the CDR3. The CDR3 spells CASTLGTEAFF.

This sequence joins TRBV7-2 and TRBJ2-7; TCRdb names TRBD1, which stays unverified in the absence of DNA. Germline V gives CDR1 SGHTA, CDR2 FQGNSA. The CDR3 has 15 residues. The CDR3 here is CASSLITGSGSEQYF.

V is TRBV6-5 and J is TRBJ2-1; TCRdb calls TRBD2, which cannot be checked without DNA. Germline V gives CDR1 MNHEY, CDR2 SVGAGI. The CDR3 extends over 16 amino acids. The CDR3 spells CASSPRGLSSYNEQFF.

The chain links TRBV7-8 to TRBJ2-1; TCRdb selects TRBD2, and the lack of DNA leaves this call unchecked. Germline assignment: CDR1 SGHVS and CDR2 FQNEAQ. The CDR3 runs to 16 residues. The CDR3 is CASSLLSGRGFNEQFF.

The chain couples TRBV7-9 to TRBJ1-4; TCRdb lists TRBD1, though no DNA is available to test this call. The V gene's germline CDR1 is SEHNR and CDR2 FQNEAQ (reference sequence). The length of the CDR3 is 15 residues. The CDR3 sequence is CASSREDRIPEKLFF. The full variable domain, completed using reference TRBV7-9 and TRBJ1-4, is DTGVSQNPRHKITKRGQNVTFRCDPISEHNRLYWYRQTLGQGPEFLTYFQNEAQLEKSRLLSDRFSAERPKGSFSTLEIQRTEQGDSAMYLCASSREDRIPEKLFFGSGTQLSVL.

The rearrangement links TRBV7-6 to TRBJ1-2. The germline CDR1 and CDR2 sequences are SGHVS and FNYEAQ. The length of the CDR3 is 12 residues. This chain's CDR3 is CASSLDHYGYTF.

This chain links TRBV6-4 with TRBJ2-1. The CDR3 has 15 residues. From germline, CDR1 is MRHNA and CDR2 SNTAGT. This CDR3 is CASSVGPSTSNEQFF.

This chain links TRBV27 with TRBJ2-2. This CDR3 is 12 amino acids long. Germline V CDR1 and CDR2: MNHEY, SMNVEV (reference sequence). CDR3 sequence: CASSETAGELFF.

This sequence joins TRBV6-1 and TRBJ2-2; TCRdb's assignment of TRBD2 cannot be checked, as there is no DNA. Germline V lookup: CDR1 MNHNS, CDR2 SASEGT. This CDR3 has 13 amino acids. The CDR3 loop is CAAAGAYTGELFF.

The V and J genes are TRBV19 and TRBJ2-3. This CDR3 spans 15 amino acids. Germline V gene data show CDR1 as LNHDA and CDR2 as SQIVND (reference sequence). The CDR3 protein is CASSIDSPGTDTQYF.

This chain connects TRBV6-6 to TRBJ2-1; TCRdb calls TRBD1, which cannot be checked without DNA. Per the germline V gene, CDR1 is MNHNY and CDR2 is SVGAGI (reference sequence). The CDR3 has 15 amino acids. The CDR3 region is CASSYLQGVVNEQFF.

The rearrangement joins TRBV7-9 to TRBJ2-2; TCRdb returns TRBD1, unconfirmable since there is no DNA. This CDR3 region has 18 residues. CDR1 and CDR2 (germline): SEHNR, FQNEAQ (reference sequence). CDR3 protein: CASSLERTVSANTGELFF. The full variable domain, rest sourced from reference TRBV7-9 and TRBJ2-2, is DTGVSQNPRHKITKRGQNVTFRCDPISEHNRLYWYRQTLGQGPEFLTYFQNEAQLEKSRLLSDRFSAERPKGSFSTLEIQRTEQGDSAMYLCASSLERTVSANTGELFFGEGSRLTVL.

This chain uses TRBV7-9 with TRBJ2-7. This CDR3 spans 14 amino acids. Looked up from germline, CDR1 is SEHNR and CDR2 is FQNEAQ (reference sequence). CDR3 residues: CASSLGGITYEQYF.